The 22 T cell receptor beta chains below were found in one sample sequenced in a study of blood T cells in healthy people across ages. Primed by a sample-barcoded 5' primer and a J-beta primer mix, a second PCR proceeded for about 7 to 11 cycles. From the 5' RACE reads, TCRdb called clonotypes with MiXCR, one entry per CDR3 protein. The repertoire holds about 970,000 distinct CDR3 sequences, with approximately 50% as singletons. Input material: blood. The receptor source for this set is a woman aged 55-70 years in good health.

The chain recombines TRBV20-1 with TRBJ2-5, with 11 bases fitting TRBD2. This CDR3 is 13 amino acids long. Germline values: CDR1 DFQATT, CDR2 SNEGSKA (reference sequence). J was trimmed by 5 bases and V by 6 bases; bases with no gene match: 5. The CDR3 DNA reads TGCAGTGCCGTAGCGGGAGGGCGCGAGACCCAGTACTTC. This encodes CSAVAGGRETQYF.

This clonotype was seen ten or more times. The rearrangement links TRBV3-1 to TRBJ2-5, with 10 positions matching TRBD2. Germline V gene lookup returns CDR1 LGHDT and CDR2 YNNKEL (reference sequence). The CDR3 contains 20 residues. Trimming at V came to 6 bases and at J to 3 bases, leaving 22 bases not matched to a gene. The CDR3: CASSQNLPGLAELKEETQYF. In DNA form, the CDR3 reads TGTGCCAGCAGTCAAAACCTACCCGGACTAGCGGAACTTAAAGAAGAGACCCAGTACTTC.

This clonotype occurred a few times. The CDR3 here is CASSLDQLGQLAQYF. DNA of the CDR3: TGTGCCAGCAGCTTAGACCAGCTGGGACAGTTAGCCCAGTACTTC. J is TRBJ2-5 and V is TRBV11-2, with 7 bases aligning to TRBD1. The germline V gene has CDR1 SGHAT and CDR2 FQNNGV. This CDR3 region has 15 residues. With 0 bases clipped from V and 9 bases from J, the junction kept 10 bases outside the gene matches.

V is TRBV6-1 and J is TRBJ1-5; 10 nucleotides line up with TRBD1. Trimming at V came to 7 bases and at J to 1 base, leaving 4 bases not matched to a gene. Germline V gene data show CDR1 as MNHNS and CDR2 as SASEGT. This CDR3 is 15 amino acids long. CDR3 protein: CASMRTGGSNQPQHF. CDR3 coding DNA: TGTGCCAGCATGAGGACAGGGGGAAGCAATCAGCCCCAGCATTTT.

This chain connects TRBV6-6 to TRBJ2-3, with TRBD1 matching 9 bases. Germline values: CDR1 MNHNY, CDR2 SVGAGI (reference sequence). V shed 6 bases and J 3 bases; nucleotides not matched to a gene: 4. CDR3 length equals 14 residues. The CDR3 DNA reads TGTGCCAGCAGACTGACAGGGGGAACAGATACGCAGTATTTT. Protein sequence: CASRLTGGTDTQYF.

V gene TRBV7-2 combines with J gene TRBJ2-1; D is perhaps TRBD2 (6 bases). CDR1 and CDR2 (germline): SGHTA, FQGNSA. CDR3 size: 14 residues. The V gene lost 7 bases and the J gene lost 7 bases, with 17 bases spanning the gap. The chain's CDR3 is CASNHGDSRNEQFF. The CDR3 region has the DNA TGTGCCAGCAATCACGGGGACTCGAGGAATGAGCAGTTCTTC.

This clonotype was detected only a few times. This chain connects TRBV12-3 or TRBV12-4 to TRBJ2-2; D gene ambiguous. This CDR3 region has 13 residues. V lost 3 bases to trimming and J lost 4 bases, with 6 bases between them. The CDR3 nucleotides are TGTGCCAGCAGTTTTTTTGGCACCGGGGAGCTGTTTTTT. Amino acid sequence: CASSFFGTGELFF.

The chain uses TRBV10-3 and TRBJ1-1; D unclear. Germline V lookup: CDR1 ENHRY, CDR2 SYGVKD. This CDR3 contains 15 residues. Deletions cut 4 bases from V and 4 bases from J, with 16 bases between. The CDR3: CAISVFPSPTTEAFF. CDR3 coding DNA: TGTGCCATCAGTGTTTTTCCCTCCCCGACCACTGAAGCTTTCTTT.

The chain recombines TRBV29-1 with TRBJ2-5; TRBD1 agrees at 9 bases. Germline V CDR1 and CDR2: SQVTM, ANQGSEA. CDR3 size: 15 residues. Unmatched junction bases numbered 13, after V lost 6 bases and J lost 5 bases. The CDR3 DNA reads as TGCAGCGTGGACAACAGGGGGCGGAGTGGGGAGACCCAGTACTTC. Amino acids: CSVDNRGRSGETQYF.

This clonotype was detected only a few times. V and J are TRBV11-2 and TRBJ1-1; 7 nucleotides align to TRBD1. The CDR3 consists of 14 residues. Germline lookup yields CDR1 SGHAT and CDR2 FQNNGV. The J segment lost 6 bases and the V segment lost 3 bases, leaving 7 bases of the junction unmatched. Written as DNA, the CDR3 is TGTGCCAGCAGCTTCGACAGGGAGGTCGCTGAAGCTTTCTTT. Translated: CASSFDREVAEAFF.

The chain uses TRBV5-1 and TRBJ2-3; no reliable D call. V was clipped by 2 bases and J by 2 bases, with 15 bases between them. CDR3 length: 16 amino acids. CDR1 is SGHRS, CDR2 YFSETQ, per germline. CDR3 nucleotides: TGCGCCAGCAGCTTAGACCAGCGTATTTACACAGATACGCAGTATTTT. Its protein product is CASSLDQRIYTDTQYF.

As concerns this clonotype: At one of its ends the junction is not consistent with the germline gene, which may arise from a read error. The J gene is TRBJ1-2, the V gene TRBV20-1; D is uncertain. The length of the CDR3 is 14 residues. Germline V gene sequence: CDR1 DFQATT, CDR2 SNEGSKA (reference sequence). CDR3 nucleotides: TGCAGTACTAGAGAAAGAGTACGGAACTATGGCTACACCTTC. Translating it yields CSTRERVRNYGYTF.

The chain carries TRBV28 and TRBJ2-7; 7 bases agree with TRBD2. The CDR3 has 13 amino acids. CDR1 is MDHEN, CDR2 SYDVKM, per germline. The trim removed 6 bases at V and 7 bases at J, leaving 9 bases unmatched. DNA of the CDR3: TGTGCCAGCAGGGGGGGAGGGGTGCGAGAGCAGTACTTC. Translated: CASRGGGVREQYF.

CDR3 residues: CSVGTPLQEQYF. The CDR3 DNA reads TGCAGCGTCGGGACTCCCTTGCAGGAGCAGTACTTC. The genes are TRBV29-1 and TRBJ2-7; possibly TRBD2 for D (6 bases). The CDR3 has 12 amino acids. CDR1 and CDR2 from the germline V gene are SQVTM and ANQGSEA. Trimming took off 6 bases at V and 7 bases at J, with 16 bases between the two ends.

The table lists this clonotype with a few counts. The rearrangement uses TRBV4-1 and TRBJ2-5, with 9 bases aligning to TRBD1. The ends lost 3 bases at V and 5 bases at J; junction bases unmatched: 10. The CDR3 covers 16 residues. In germline, CDR1 is MGHRA, CDR2 YSYEKL. As DNA, the CDR3 is TGCGCCAGCAGCCATCGAGTGGGACAGGGTATGGAGACCCAGTACTTC. It yields the protein CASSHRVGQGMETQYF.

The chain joins TRBV27 to TRBJ2-7; 8 bases are a match to TRBD2. Germline V gene data show CDR1 as MNHEY and CDR2 as SMNVEV (reference sequence). The CDR3 runs 16 residues. V lost 0 bases and J lost 0; bases outside the gene matches: 4. CDR3 in DNA: TGTGCCAGCAGTTTATCTGCGGGAGGACTCTCCTACGAGCAGTACTTC. Protein product: CASSLSAGGLSYEQYF.

This chain links TRBV28 with TRBJ1-6; unclear D gene. The CDR3 totals 14 residues. Trimming removed 7 bases from V and 10 bases from J, with 17 bases in between. The germline V gene encodes CDR1 MDHEN and CDR2 SYDVKM. The CDR3 bases are TGTGCCAGCACCCCGGGCACGGGAAGATCACCCCTCCACTTT. The encoded protein is CASTPGTGRSPLHF.

This clonotype was observed a few times. The chain links TRBV9 to TRBJ2-1, with 7 bases matching TRBD2. CDR1 is SGDLS, CDR2 YYNGEE, per germline. V shed 9 bases and J 0 bases; nucleotides not matched to a gene: 9. The CDR3 is 15 residues long. The CDR3 here is CATSKLASSYNEQFF. The CDR3 bases are TGTGCCACCTCAAAACTAGCGAGCTCCTACAATGAGCAGTTCTTC.

This chain's CDR3 is CASSEGQYTEAFF. In nucleotides, the CDR3 is TGTGCCAGCAGTGAAGGACAGTACACTGAAGCTTTCTTT. This chain connects TRBV2 to TRBJ1-1; D might be TRBD1 (5 bases). CDR3 length: 13 residues. Per germline, CDR1 SNHLY and CDR2 FYNNEI. V dropped 1 base and J dropped 3 bases, with 6 bases sitting between them.

This chain links TRBV7-2 with TRBJ2-7; unclear D gene. The CDR3 is 15 residues long. Trimming stripped 5 bases from V and 7 bases from J, with 21 bases between. Germline loops: CDR1 SGHTA, CDR2 FQGNSA. The CDR3, as DNA: TGTGCCAGCAGCCCAGGACCTGGACGGTTCGGGGAGCAGTACTTC. Its translation: CASSPGPGRFGEQYF. Filled out from reference TRBV7-2 and TRBJ2-7, the complete variable domain reads GAGVSQSPSNKVTEKGKDVELRCDPISGHTALYWYRQSLGQGLEFLIYFQGNSAPDKSGLPSDRFSAERTGGSVSTLTIQRTQQEDSAVYLCASSPGPGRFGEQYFGPGTRLTVT.

In regard to this clonotype: This clone may be a read error of a much larger clone one base away. The chain carries TRBV20-1 and TRBJ2-1; 8 positions match TRBD2. The germline CDR1 and CDR2 sequences are DFQATT and SNEGSKA (reference sequence). The CDR3 is 17 amino acids. Here the CDR3 DNA reads TGCAGTGCCTACCTGGTCGCTAGCGGGTCCTCCCACAATGAGCAGTTCTTC. This translates into CSAYLVASGSSHNEQFF.

The chain is built from TRBV7-2 and TRBJ1-6, with 7 bases that match TRBD1. Germline CDR1 SGHTA, CDR2 FQGNSA. The junction had 4 bases not matched to a gene; V was cut back by 1 base and J by 10 bases. This CDR3 comprises 14 residues. CDR3 DNA sequence: TGTGCCAGCAGCTTAGTTGGGGACAGATCACCCCTCCACTTT. This gives the protein CASSLVGDRSPLHF.